These T cell receptor beta chains were read from a single sample in a study of shared clonotypes between healthy human individuals. Some clones are missing from TCRdb's copy, which holds only in-frame ones; the method was immunoSEQ multiplex PCR. The profile shows about 2.1 million clones, more than 85% of them singletons. The sample comprised naive CD8+ T cells from PBMCs. The source is a man younger than 35 in good health. Some clones in this sample may be carry-over from other donors' samples. CDR3s include the opening cysteine and the closing phenylalanine or tryptophan. Each record gives: V gene, D gene, J gene, clone size, CDR3 protein, CDR3 DNA. D genes are given only for firm matches. Expanded clones get a size class; other rows say once, few or many, or leave the size out.

>TRBV20-1|NA|TRBJ1-2|NA
CSAAETGYTF
TGCAGTGCAGCCGAGACGGGCTACACCTTC
>TRBV27|NA|TRBJ1-5|NA
CASSFVGNNQPQHF
TGTGCCAGCAGTTTTGTGGGGAATAATCAGCCCCAGCATTTT
>TRBV15|NA|TRBJ1-4|NA
CATSRKRTVNEKLFF
TGTGCCACCAGCAGAAAGCGGACAGTTAATGAAAAACTGTTTTTT
>TRBV27|NA|TRBJ1-5|NA
CASSEVAWNQPQHF
TGTGCCAGCAGCGAAGTAGCATGGAATCAGCCCCAGCATTTT
>TRBV28|NA|TRBJ1-1|NA
CASSMAGRLTGFTEAFF
TGTGCCAGCAGCATGGCCGGACGCCTCACGGGGTTCACTGAAGCTTTCTTT
>TRBV19|NA|TRBJ2-2|once
CASSIAREGTGELFF
TGTGCCAGTAGTATAGCCCGGGAAGGTACCGGGGAGCTGTTTTTT
>TRBV9|TRBD2|TRBJ2-5|NA
CASSPAGGRGETQYF
TGTGCCAGCAGCCCCGCCGGCGGGAGGGGGGAGACCCAGTACTTC
>TRBV14|NA|TRBJ1-2|NA
CASSRTGTVPAYGYTF
TGTGCCAGCAGCCGCACAGGGACCGTCCCGGCCTATGGCTACACCTTC
>TRBV12-5|NA|TRBJ2-7|once
CASASDYEQYF
TGTGCTAGTGCTTCTGACTACGAGCAGTACTTC
>TRBV15|NA|TRBJ2-7|NA
CATSRGTVYYEQYF
TGTGCCACCAGCAGGGGGACTGTATACTACGAGCAGTACTTC
>TRBV27|NA|TRBJ2-7|NA
CASSFSDGDRTYEQYF
TGTGCCAGCAGTTTCTCTGATGGAGACAGAACCTACGAGCAGTACTTC
>TRBV28|NA|TRBJ1-1|NA
CASSSTPEGFTEAFF
TGTGCCAGCAGTTCCACGCCTGAAGGGTTCACTGAAGCTTTCTTT
>TRBV29-1|NA|TRBJ1-3|NA
CSVLEAGARNTIYF
TGCAGTGTATTGGAGGCGGGGGCTCGAAACACCATATATTTT
>TRBV5-1|TRBD1|TRBJ1-2|NA
CASREPGQGVNGYTF
TGCGCCAGCCGAGAACCGGGACAGGGGGTAAATGGCTACACCTTC
>TRBV6-5|TRBD1|TRBJ2-2|NA
CASSYRTGAPGELFF
TGTGCCAGCAGTTACAGAACAGGGGCCCCCGGGGAGCTGTTTTTT
>TRBV19|NA|TRBJ1-5|NA
CASTPRESNQPQHF
TGTGCCAGTACACCCAGGGAGAGCAATCAGCCCCAGCATTTT
>TRBV4-3|NA|TRBJ2-5|once
CASSQGSQETQYF
TGCGCCAGCAGCCAGGGCAGTCAAGAGACCCAGTACTTC
>TRBV7-8|TRBD2|TRBJ2-2|NA
CASSQPLGIAGTANTGELFF
TGTGCCAGCAGCCAACCCTTGGGTATAGCGGGTACCGCGAACACCGGGGAGCTGTTTTTT
>TRBV28|NA|TRBJ1-1|NA
CASRFGGDTEAFF
TGTGCCAGCAGGTTTGGGGGAGACACTGAAGCTTTCTTT
>TRBV4-3|NA|TRBJ2-1|NA
CASSPQFDRYNEQFF
TGCGCCAGCAGCCCGCAATTCGACCGATACAATGAGCAGTTCTTC
>TRBV30|TRBD1|TRBJ1-1|NA
CASKDRAATEAFF
TGTGCCTCGAAAGACAGGGCAGCCACTGAAGCTTTCTTT
>TRBV28|NA|TRBJ2-1|NA
CASSLIPAEQFF
TGTGCCAGCAGTTTAATCCCGGCGGAGCAGTTCTTC